The clone carrying this TCR beta chain was seen a few times. Its antigen is still unknown. The V end was cut by 0 bases, the J end by 3 bases, with 9 bases between. Per germline, CDR1 LGHNA and CDR2 YNFKEQ. The length of the CDR3 is 14 residues. Some clones are missing from TCRdb's copy, which holds only in-frame ones; the method was immunoSEQ multiplex PCR. Here the sample spans some 160,000 clones, around 90% being singletons. This record belongs to a study of T cell responses to AZD1222 COVID-19 vaccine. Study-wide points: Spike-specific TCR repertoires showed rising breadth and depth after two AZD1222 doses. The donor cohort was predominantly white British with a female majority, and clonal diversity may have been underestimated.

The TCR originated in an adult in good health. Sample: peripheral blood, taken on day 0 of AZD1222 vaccination. V usage is TRBV4-2 and J usage is TRBJ2-7; D remains ambiguous. CDR3 in amino acids: CASSQETASYEQYF. The CDR3, as DNA: TGTGCCAGCAGCCAAGAAACGGCGAGCTACGAGCAGTACTTC.